A single sample is the source of the 14 T cell receptor beta chains below, sequenced in a study of shared clonotypes between healthy human individuals. In the naive CD8 group, cells lacked CD45RO and were positively selected for CCR7, so terminally differentiated effector memory CD45RA+ cells were left out. Sequenced by immunoSEQ multiplex PCR; TCRdb stores in-frame clones only, minus some. The sample has around 2.1 million clones; approximately 94% are singletons. The sample taken for sequencing was naive CD8+ T cells from PBMCs. The receptors were gathered from a man aged 18-30 years in good health. Some clones in this sample may be carry-over from other donors' samples.

The table lists this clone with a count of one. The chain combines TRBV7-9 with TRBJ2-5, with 7 bases identical to TRBD2. Germline lookup yields CDR1 SEHNR and CDR2 FQNEAQ (reference sequence). V trimming: 6 bases; J trimming: 5 bases; junction bases outside the gene matches: 6. The CDR3 spans 13 residues. The CDR3 protein is CASRTQGGETQYF. For the CDR3, the DNA is TGTGCCAGCAGAACTCAGGGAGGGGAGACCCAGTACTTC.

This sequence joins TRBV6-6 and TRBJ2-3, with D unclear. This CDR3 is built from 15 residues. Germline V lookup: CDR1 MNHNY, CDR2 SVGAGI (reference sequence). V was pared by 3 bases and J by 6 bases, with 16 bases between. CDR3 in DNA: TGTGCCAGCAGTTATCTTAGCCCCGCACTCGATACGCAGTATTTT. This encodes CASSYLSPALDTQYF.

This chain connects TRBV28 to TRBJ2-7, with D unclear. V lost 6 bases, J lost 5 bases, and 17 bases lay in between. The CDR3 length is 14 residues. CDR1 is MDHEN, CDR2 SYDVKM, per germline. This CDR3 is CASSFLSTRHEQYF. Here the CDR3 DNA reads TGTGCCAGCAGCTTTCTTAGCACGCGGCACGAGCAGTACTTC.

The CDR3 is CASSVSPDYSYEQYF. The CDR3 DNA reads TGTGCCAGCAGCGTAAGTCCGGACTACTCCTACGAGCAGTACTTC. This rearrangement joins TRBV9 to TRBJ2-7, with TRBD2 as a possible D gene (6 bases). The germline V and J ends were trimmed by 1 base and 0 bases, with 11 bases remaining between them. The germline CDR1 and CDR2 sequences are SGDLS and YYNGEE. The CDR3 has 15 amino acids.

The chain has TRBV19 and TRBJ2-7, with D uncertain. V was shortened by 5 bases and J by 2 bases, with 10 bases between the two germline ends. Germline CDR1 and CDR2: LNHDA and SQIVND (reference sequence). CDR3 length equals 13 residues. The CDR3 loop reads CASSSVETYEQYF. Here the CDR3 DNA reads TGTGCCAGTAGTTCCGTAGAGACCTACGAGCAGTACTTC.

The chain couples TRBV5-6 to TRBJ1-1; D possibly corresponds to TRBD1 (5 bases). This CDR3 contains 14 residues. The germline gives CDR1 SGHDT, CDR2 YYEEEE. V gave up 1 base and J gave up 4 bases, with 11 bases separating them. CDR3 bases: TGTGCCAGCAGCTTGTCTGGGGGGAGCACTGAAGCTTTCTTT. It is translated as CASSLSGGSTEAFF.

The gene calls are TRBV5-1 and TRBJ2-7, with a weak D call TRBD1 (6 bases). V dropped 4 bases and J dropped 4 bases, with 18 bases sitting between them. CDR3 length equals 15 residues. CDR1 is SGHRS, CDR2 YFSETQ, per germline. This CDR3 is CASSRGNREKYEQYF. The CDR3 nucleotides read TGCGCCAGCAGCCGTGGAAACAGGGAAAAGTACGAGCAGTACTTC.

As regards this clone: Sequence at one end of the junction differs from germline and may be a read error. This chain links TRBV19 with TRBJ1-5, with no clear D. CDR1 is LNHDA and CDR2 is SQIVND in the germline V gene (reference sequence). The CDR3 has 15 residues. Here the CDR3 reads CASSIGPYSGQPQHF. The CDR3, as DNA: TGTGCCAGTAGCATAGGACCGTATTCTGGTCAGCCCCAGCATTTT.

The gene calls are TRBV27 and TRBJ2-1, with TRBD2 identical over 7 bases. The CDR3 runs to 15 residues. Per the germline V gene, CDR1 is MNHEY and CDR2 is SMNVEV (reference sequence). The V and J ends lost 8 bases and 6 bases, in that order; junction bases with no gene match: 13. The CDR3 reads CASGNLAEGLNEQFF. CDR3 sequence (DNA): TGTGCCAGCGGAAACCTAGCGGAGGGGCTCAATGAGCAGTTCTTC.

J is TRBJ2-1 and V is TRBV30; D remains ambiguous. From germline, CDR1 is GTSNPN and CDR2 SVGIG (reference sequence). The CDR3 sequence is 16 residues long. Trimming took off 1 base at V and 2 bases at J, with 15 bases between the two ends. Here the CDR3 DNA reads TGTGCCTGGAGTGCCCCGAGACTGGGCCCCTACAATGAGCAGTTCTTC. It specifies CAWSAPRLGPYNEQFF.

The rearrangement joins TRBV29-1 to TRBJ2-7, with TRBD2 as a possible D gene (5 bases). The CDR3 runs to 13 residues. Germline-derived CDR1 and CDR2 are SQVTM and ANQGSEA. Between the trimmed V and J ends, which lost 6 bases and 3 bases, there was a span of 15 bases. The CDR3 DNA reads as TGCAGCGTGGACGATAGACGGGGCTACGAGCAGTACTTC. Translated: CSVDDRRGYEQYF.

This clone was seen once. The genes are TRBV19 and TRBJ2-3; maybe TRBD2 (6 bases). The CDR3 sequence is 16 residues long. Looked up from germline, CDR1 is LNHDA and CDR2 is SQIVND (reference sequence). Trimming took 3 bases from V and 2 from J, leaving 15 bases between them. Here the CDR3 reads CASSIGTSSYTDTQYF. CDR3 coding DNA: TGTGCCAGTAGTATTGGAACTAGCTCGTACACAGATACGCAGTATTTT.

The chain recombines TRBV5-5 with TRBJ2-7; TRBD2 aligns across 10 bases. The CDR3 consists of 15 residues. Per the germline V gene, CDR1 is SGHKS and CDR2 is YYEKEE (reference sequence). Unmatched junction bases numbered 5, after V lost 4 bases and J lost 1 base. This chain's CDR3 is CASSATSGWSYEQYF. The CDR3 nucleotides read TGTGCCAGCAGCGCGACTAGCGGGTGGTCCTACGAGCAGTACTTC. The whole variable domain, remainder taken from reference TRBV5-5 and TRBJ2-7, is DAGVTQSPTHLIKTRGQQVTLRCSPISGHKSVSWYQQVLGQGPQFIFQYYEKEERGRGNFPDRFSARQFPNYSSELNVNALLLGDSALYLCASSATSGWSYEQYFGPGTRLTVT.

The chain couples TRBV28 to TRBJ2-7, with D unclear. The CDR3 consists of 15 residues. The V gene's germline CDR1 is MDHEN and CDR2 SYDVKM. The V gene lost 6 bases and the J gene lost 2 bases, with 17 bases spanning the gap. CDR3 bases: TGTGCCAGCAGGCCCCTAAGCGCAGGTCCCTACGAGCAGTACTTC. As protein: CASRPLSAGPYEQYF.